The 3 T cell receptor beta chains in this list originate from one sample, sequenced in a study of OX40 agonist ivuxolimab in advanced cancers. Assay used: immunoSEQ multiplex PCR; TCRdb lists only in-frame clones, some missing. Here the sample spans about 94,000 clones, around 87% being singletons. The specimen comprised CD4+ or CD8+ T cells sorted from blood, sampled in a trial of the OX40 agonist ivuxolimab. These receptors all come from an adult with an advanced solid tumor such as melanoma, head and neck, liver or kidney cancer.

The CDR3 bases are TGTGCCAGCAGCGTAGGGGCAGATACGCAGTATTTT. Its protein product is CASSVGADTQYF. J is TRBJ2-3 and V is TRBV9, with D hard to call. Germline-derived CDR1 and CDR2 are SGDLS and YYNGEE. CDR3 length: 12 amino acids. V lost 0 bases and J 4 bases, leaving 3 bases between the germline ends. The full variable domain, completed using reference TRBV9 and TRBJ2-3, is DSGVTQTPKHLITATGQRVTLRCSPRSGDLSVYWYQQSLDQGLQFLIQYYNGEERAKGNILERFSAQQFPDLHSELNLSSLELGDSALYFCASSVGADTQYFGPGTRLTVL.

In this sample, this clone turned up a few times. J is TRBJ1-2 and V is TRBV25-1; D not resolved. Trimming removed 2 bases at V and 8 bases at J, with 3 bases between. The germline CDR1 and CDR2 sequences are MGHDK and SYGVNS. The CDR3 covers 10 residues. This CDR3 is CASSEIGYTF. The CDR3 DNA sequence: TGTGCCAGCAGTGAAATAGGCTACACCTTC.

This clone has a handful of counts. CDR3 amino acids: CASSPEASGLYEQYF. The CDR3 coding sequence is TGCGCCAGCAGCCCAGAGGCTAGCGGGTTGTACGAGCAGTACTTC. This chain uses TRBV5-1 with TRBJ2-7; 8 nucleotides line up with TRBD2. CDR1 and CDR2 (germline): SGHRS, YFSETQ. The CDR3 has 15 residues. Trimming cost V 4 bases and J 4 bases; bases outside gene matches: 10.